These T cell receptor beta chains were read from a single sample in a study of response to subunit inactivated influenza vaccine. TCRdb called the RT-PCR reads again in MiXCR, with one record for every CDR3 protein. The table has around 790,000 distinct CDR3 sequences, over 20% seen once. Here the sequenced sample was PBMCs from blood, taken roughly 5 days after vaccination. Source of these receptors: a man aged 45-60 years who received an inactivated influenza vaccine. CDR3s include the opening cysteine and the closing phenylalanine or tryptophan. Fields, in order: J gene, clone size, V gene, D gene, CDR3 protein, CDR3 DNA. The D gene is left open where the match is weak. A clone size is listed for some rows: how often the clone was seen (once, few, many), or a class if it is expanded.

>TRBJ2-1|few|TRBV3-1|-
CASSLETAGHNEQFF
TGTGCCAGCAGCCTTGAAACCGCGGGGCACAATGAGCAGTTCTTC
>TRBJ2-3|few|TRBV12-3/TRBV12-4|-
CASTVGGGPATQYF
TGTGCCAGCACCGTGGGAGGGGGGCCGGCTACGCAGTATTTT
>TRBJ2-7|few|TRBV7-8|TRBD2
CASRSERGAYEQYF
TGTGCCAGCAGATCAGAGCGGGGGGCGTATGAGCAGTACTTC
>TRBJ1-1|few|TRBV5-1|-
CASSLRVRTFERITEAFF
TGCGCCAGCAGCTTACGAGTTCGGACATTTGAGAGGATCACTGAAGCTTTCTTT
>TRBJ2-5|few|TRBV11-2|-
CASSLGFGGSETQYF
TGTGCCAGCAGCTTAGGTTTTGGCGGGTCGGAGACCCAGTACTTC
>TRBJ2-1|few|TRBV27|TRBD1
CASSLGRGLSNEQFF
TGTGCCAGCAGTTTAGGCAGGGGGCTCTCCAATGAGCAGTTCTTC
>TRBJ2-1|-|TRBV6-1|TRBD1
CASSRLQGALDEQFF
TGTGCCAGCAGCCGATTACAGGGGGCCCTCGATGAGCAGTTCTTC
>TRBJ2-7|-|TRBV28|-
CASSNRRAFLYEQYF
TGTGCCAGCAGCAACCGCCGGGCCTTCCTATACGAGCAGTACTTC
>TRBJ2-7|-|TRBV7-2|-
CASSLGTVRSSYEQYF
TGTGCCAGCAGCTTAGGTACGGTTAGGAGCTCCTACGAGCAGTACTTC
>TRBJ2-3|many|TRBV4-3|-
CASSQAGRGNSDTQYF
TGCGCCAGCAGCCAAGCCGGACGGGGGAACTCAGATACGCAGTATTTT
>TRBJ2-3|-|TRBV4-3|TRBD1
CASSQATGGSADTQYF
TGCGCCAGCAGCCAAGCTACAGGGGGCTCGGCAGATACGCAGTATTTT
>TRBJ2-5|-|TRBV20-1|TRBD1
CSAREGGGKETQYF
TGCAGTGCTAGAGAAGGGGGCGGTAAGGAGACCCAGTACTTC
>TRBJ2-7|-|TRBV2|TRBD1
CASRGTTGGPYEQYF
TGTGCCAGCAGAGGTACGACAGGGGGTCCCTACGAGCAGTACTTC
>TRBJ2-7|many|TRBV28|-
CASTPYVKSTYEQYF
TGTGCCAGCACCCCGTACGTGAAAAGTACCTACGAGCAGTACTTC
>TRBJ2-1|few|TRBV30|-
CAWSAGSSSYNEQFF
TGTGCCTGGAGTGCCGGGTCCAGCTCCTACAATGAGCAGTTCTTC
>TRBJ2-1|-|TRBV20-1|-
CSARDLSNEQFF
TGCAGTGCTAGAGATCTCTCCAATGAGCAGTTCTTC
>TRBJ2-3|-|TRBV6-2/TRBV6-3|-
CASSYVSPYSGADTQYF
TGTGCCAGCAGTTACGTCTCACCTTACAGCGGCGCAGATACGCAGTATTTT